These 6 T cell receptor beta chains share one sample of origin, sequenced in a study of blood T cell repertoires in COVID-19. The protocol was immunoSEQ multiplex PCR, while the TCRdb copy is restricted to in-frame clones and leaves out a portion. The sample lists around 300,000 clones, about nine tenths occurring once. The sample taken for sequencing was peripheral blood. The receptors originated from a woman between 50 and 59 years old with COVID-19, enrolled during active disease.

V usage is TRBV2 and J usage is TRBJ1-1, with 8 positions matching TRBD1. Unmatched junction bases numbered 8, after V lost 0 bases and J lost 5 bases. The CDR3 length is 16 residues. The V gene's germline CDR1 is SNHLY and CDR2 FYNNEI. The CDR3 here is CASSEALQGAGTEAFF. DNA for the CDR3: TGTGCCAGCAGTGAAGCGCTTCAGGGGGCTGGAACTGAAGCTTTCTTT.

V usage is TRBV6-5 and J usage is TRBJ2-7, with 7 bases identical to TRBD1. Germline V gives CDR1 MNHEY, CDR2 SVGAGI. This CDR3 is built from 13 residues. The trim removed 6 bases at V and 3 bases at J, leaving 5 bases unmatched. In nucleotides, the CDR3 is TGTGCCAGCAGGGCGACAGGGTTCTACGAGCAGTACTTC. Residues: CASRATGFYEQYF.

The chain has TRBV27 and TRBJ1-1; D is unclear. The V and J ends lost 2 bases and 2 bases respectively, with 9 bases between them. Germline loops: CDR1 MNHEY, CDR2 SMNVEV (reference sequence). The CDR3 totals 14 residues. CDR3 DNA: TGTGCCAGCAGTTTAAGGCGGATTAACACTGAAGCTTTCTTT. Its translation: CASSLRRINTEAFF.

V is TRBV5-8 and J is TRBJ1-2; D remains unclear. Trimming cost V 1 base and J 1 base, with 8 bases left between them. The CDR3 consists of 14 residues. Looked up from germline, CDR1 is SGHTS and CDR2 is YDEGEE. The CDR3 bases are TGTGCCAGCAGCTTGACCGGGAGTAACTATGGCTACACCTTC. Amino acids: CASSLTGSNYGYTF.

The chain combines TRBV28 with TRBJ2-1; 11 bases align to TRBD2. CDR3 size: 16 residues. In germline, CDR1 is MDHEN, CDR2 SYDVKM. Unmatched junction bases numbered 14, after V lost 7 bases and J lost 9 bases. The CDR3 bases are TGTGCCAGCACTAGACTGGCGGCTAGCGGGAGGATTGAGCAGTTCTTC. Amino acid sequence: CASTRLAASGRIEQFF.

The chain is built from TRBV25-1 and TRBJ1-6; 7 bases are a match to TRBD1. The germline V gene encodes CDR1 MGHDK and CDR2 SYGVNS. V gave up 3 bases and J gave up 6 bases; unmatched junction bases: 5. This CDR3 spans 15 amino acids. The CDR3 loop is CASSDTGAFNSPLHF. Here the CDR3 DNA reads TGTGCCAGCAGTGACACAGGGGCGTTTAATTCACCCCTCCACTTT.